Below are 20 T cell receptor beta chains sequenced from a single sample in a study of cytomegalovirus exposure and HLA in healthy donors. PCR was performed using 60 Vbeta and 13 Jbeta primers. The method was immunoSEQ multiplex PCR; TCRdb's version includes in-frame clones alone and lacks a portion of them. The sample lists 150,000 to 200,000 clones, 55% to 70% seen once, with less than 3.5% in the top ten. The specimen was PBMCs. These receptors originate from a woman aged 40 to 55 in good health and CMV-seropositive.

Here the CDR3 reads CASSARDRDGYTF. CDR3 nucleotide sequence: TGTGCCAGCAGCGCCCGGGACAGGGATGGCTACACCTTC. The chain combines TRBV7-9 with TRBJ1-2, with 9 bases identical to TRBD1. Germline loops: CDR1 SEHNR, CDR2 FQNEAQ (reference sequence). The CDR3 runs 13 residues. Unmatched junction bases numbered 4, after V lost 5 bases and J lost 6 bases.

This chain joins TRBV11-3 and TRBJ2-5, with 7 positions matching TRBD1. Per the germline V gene, CDR1 is SGHNT and CDR2 is YENEEA. Trimming cost V 5 bases and J 5 bases; bases outside gene matches: 5. CDR3 size: 13 residues. CDR3 residues: CASSPTGSETQYF. The CDR3, as DNA: TGTGCCAGCAGCCCGACAGGGTCGGAGACCCAGTACTTC.

V usage is TRBV27 and J usage is TRBJ2-1; possibly TRBD2 for D (5 bases). The length of the CDR3 is 16 residues. Germline V gene data show CDR1 as MNHEY and CDR2 as SMNVEV (reference sequence). The ends were cut back, 8 bases at V and 10 bases at J, with 27 bases in the middle. This CDR3 is CASVPLGRETGVEQFF. In nucleotides, the CDR3 is TGTGCCAGCGTCCCCCTTGGTAGGGAGACTGGGGTCGAGCAGTTCTTC.

The chain combines TRBV6-1 with TRBJ2-7; D gene unclear. CDR1 is MNHNS, CDR2 SASEGT, per germline. CDR3 size: 13 residues. The ends were cut back, 0 bases at V and 6 bases at J, with 9 bases in the middle. In DNA form, the CDR3 reads TGTGCCAGCAGTGAAGCGGGCCTGCCCGAGCAGTACTTC. Translating gives CASSEAGLPEQYF.

This chain links TRBV28 with TRBJ2-1; 9 nucleotides match TRBD2. CDR3 size: 15 residues. V was clipped by 3 bases and J by 5 bases; unmatched bases: 5. Germline-derived CDR1 and CDR2 are MDHEN and SYDVKM. The CDR3 reads CASSFRLAVDNEQFF. The CDR3, as DNA: TGTGCCAGCAGTTTTAGACTAGCGGTCGACAATGAGCAGTTCTTC.

This chain links TRBV6-1 with TRBJ2-7, with 7 bases identical to TRBD1. The CDR3 length is 13 residues. The germline V gene encodes CDR1 MNHNS and CDR2 SASEGT. The trim removed 5 bases at V and 4 bases at J, leaving 5 bases unmatched. CDR3 sequence: CASSKGQQYEQYF. The DNA of the CDR3 is TGTGCCAGCAGTAAGGGACAGCAGTACGAGCAGTACTTC.

The rearrangement links TRBV19 to TRBJ1-6, with TRBD1 identical over 7 bases. Trimming at V came to 7 bases and at J to 9 bases, leaving 9 bases not matched to a gene. CDR1 is LNHDA, CDR2 SQIVND, per germline (reference sequence). The CDR3 loop spans 14 amino acids. The CDR3 DNA follows: TGTGCCAGTAAGGGGGGACAGAGATTTTCACCCCTCCACTTT. Its translation: CASKGGQRFSPLHF.

The genes are TRBV5-1 and TRBJ2-2; 7 bases map to TRBD2. The CDR3 is made up of 16 amino acids. The V gene's germline CDR1 is SGHRS and CDR2 YFSETQ. The junction had 6 bases not matched to a gene; V was cut back by 4 bases and J by 0 bases. The CDR3 DNA sequence: TGCGCCAGCAGCGTTTCAGGGACTACGAACACCGGGGAGCTGTTTTTT. As protein: CASSVSGTTNTGELFF.

The chain has TRBV9 and TRBJ1-1; tentatively, D is TRBD1 (5 bases). There are 17 residues in the CDR3. V lost 0 bases and J lost 1, with 16 bases in between. Germline-derived CDR1 and CDR2 are SGDLS and YYNGEE. CDR3 protein: CASSVGSVQGKNTEAFF. In DNA form, the CDR3 reads TGTGCCAGCAGCGTAGGATCAGTGCAGGGAAAGAACACTGAAGCTTTCTTT.

The chain joins TRBV18 to TRBJ2-2; perhaps TRBD1 as D (5 bases). V lost 4 bases and J 3 bases, leaving 12 bases between the germline ends. The germline V gene has CDR1 KGHSH and CDR2 LQKENI. The CDR3 length is 15 residues. The CDR3 DNA follows: TGTGCCAGCTCACAAGGGGCGGCGTACACCGGGGAGCTGTTTTTT. Translation gives CASSQGAAYTGELFF.

A single count supports this clone. The rearrangement links TRBV19 to TRBJ2-7, with 7 bases aligning to TRBD1. In germline, CDR1 is LNHDA, CDR2 SQIVND (reference sequence). The V segment lost 2 bases and the J segment 5 bases; nucleotides outside the gene matches: 3. The CDR3 loop spans 13 amino acids. The CDR3 region is CASSILGTDEQYF. The CDR3 DNA follows: TGTGCCAGTAGTATATTGGGGACAGACGAGCAGTACTTC.

The rearrangement links TRBV5-1 to TRBJ2-7; 7 positions match TRBD1. Looked up from germline, CDR1 is SGHRS and CDR2 is YFSETQ. Losses at the gene ends were 5 bases for V and 7 bases for J; bases not matched to a gene: 9. The CDR3 has 13 amino acids. CDR3 sequence reads: CASRTGTELEQYF. The CDR3 nucleotides read TGCGCCAGCAGAACCGGGACAGAACTTGAGCAGTACTTC.

This chain uses TRBV10-3 with TRBJ2-7; 11 bases fit TRBD1. V dropped 0 bases and J dropped 6; count of bases not matched to a gene: 4. Germline CDR1 is ENHRY and CDR2 is SYGVKD. The CDR3 extends over 15 amino acids. The CDR3 protein is CAISESGTGGREQYF. Here the CDR3 DNA reads TGTGCCATCAGTGAGTCTGGGACAGGGGGTCGCGAGCAGTACTTC.

The rearrangement uses TRBV18 and TRBJ1-1; TRBD1 agrees at 7 bases. The V and J ends lost 4 bases and 0 bases, in that order; junction bases with no gene match: 2. This CDR3 has 14 residues. The germline gives CDR1 KGHSH, CDR2 LQKENI. The CDR3 sequence is CASSLGTVNTEAFF. The CDR3 DNA reads as TGTGCCAGCTCACTCGGGACAGTGAACACTGAAGCTTTCTTT.

This clone showed up just a few times. The V gene is TRBV6-5, the J gene TRBJ2-7; no definite D call. Trimming shortened V by 3 bases and J by 0 bases, and 12 bases separated the two germline ends. CDR3 length equals 15 residues. Per the germline V gene, CDR1 is MNHEY and CDR2 is SVGAGI. CDR3 sequence (DNA): TGTGCCAGCAGTTATTCTTCCCTTCGCTCCTACGAGCAGTACTTC. It yields the protein CASSYSSLRSYEQYF.

This clone appeared once. The chain is built from TRBV5-1 and TRBJ2-1, with TRBD1 identical over 9 bases. This CDR3 comprises 13 residues. V dropped 0 bases and J dropped 9; count of bases not matched to a gene: 1. CDR1 SGHRS and CDR2 YFSETQ come from the germline V gene. CDR3 in amino acids: CASSLAQGAEQFF. The CDR3 nucleotides read TGCGCCAGCAGCTTGGCACAGGGGGCTGAGCAGTTCTTC.

CDR3 region: CASSQPGLVQETQYF. CDR3 sequence (DNA): TGTGCCAGCAGTCAACCGGGACTAGTGCAGGAGACCCAGTACTTC. This chain joins TRBV27 and TRBJ2-5, with 8 bases fitting TRBD2. Germline V gene data show CDR1 as MNHEY and CDR2 as SMNVEV (reference sequence). J lost 5 bases, V lost 5 bases, and 10 bases had no gene match. There are 15 residues in the CDR3.

This chain joins TRBV4-3 and TRBJ1-1, with D perhaps TRBD1 (5 bases). Germline V gene lookup returns CDR1 LGHNA and CDR2 YSLEER. V lost 2 bases, J lost 0 bases, and 10 bases lay in between. CDR3 length: 15 amino acids. This CDR3 reads CASSQIDSLNTEAFF. Here the CDR3 DNA reads TGCGCCAGCAGCCAAATAGACAGCTTGAACACTGAAGCTTTCTTT.

V is TRBV21-1 and J is TRBJ2-1; TRBD2 reflects the table's D call only, with no check against the DNA. TRBV21-1 is designated a pseudogene. This CDR3 region has 18 residues. The CDR3 is CASSKDGGKRSGYNEQFF. The DNA of the CDR3 is TGTGCCAGCAGCAAAGATGGTGGAAAGCGGAGCGGATACAATGAGCAGTTCTTC.

The J gene is TRBJ2-2, the V gene TRBV18, with 10 positions matching TRBD1. The CDR3 has 16 amino acids. V lost 2 bases to trimming and J lost 4 bases; unmatched junction nucleotides: 4. The V gene's germline CDR1 is KGHSH and CDR2 LQKENI. This CDR3 is CASSPAGQGITGELFF. In DNA, the CDR3 is TGTGCCAGCTCACCAGCGGGACAGGGGATCACCGGGGAGCTGTTTTTT. Together with reference TRBV18 and TRBJ2-2, the CDR3 gives the full variable domain: NAGVMQNPRHLVRRRGQEARLRCSPMKGHSHVYWYRQLPEEGLKFMVYLQKENIIDESGMPKERFSAEFPKEGPSILRIQQVVRGDSAAYFCASSPAGQGITGELFFGEGSRLTVL.